One and the same sample provided the 6 T cell receptor beta chains below, sequenced in a study of blood T cell repertoires in COVID-19. The table came from immunoSEQ multiplex PCR; TCRdb's copy has only in-frame clones and leaves some out. The repertoire holds more than 300,000 clones, with 89% as singletons. Sequencing was performed on peripheral blood. These receptors originate from a young woman with COVID-19, enrolled during active disease.

This chain connects TRBV3-1 (or the pseudogene TRBV3-2) to TRBJ2-5; the D gene is possibly TRBD1 (6 bases). The CDR3 covers 14 residues. Germline V CDR1 and CDR2: LGHDT, YNNKEL (reference sequence). Trimming removed 1 base from V and 4 bases from J, with 10 bases in between. CDR3 sequence (DNA): TGTGCCAGCAGCCAAGCGACAGGATTAGAGACCCAGTACTTC. Amino acids: CASSQATGLETQYF.

The V gene is TRBV6-1, the J gene TRBJ1-6, with 9 bases that match TRBD1. J was trimmed by 10 bases and V by 1 base; bases with no gene match: 5. The CDR3 extends over 15 amino acids. Germline lookup yields CDR1 MNHNS and CDR2 SASEGT. The CDR3: CASSEGAGQGSPLHF. CDR3 DNA sequence: TGTGCCAGCAGTGAAGGAGCGGGACAGGGATCACCCCTCCACTTT.

The CDR3 region has the DNA TGTGCCAGTAGTATAAAGGCACTAGCGGGGGCCACAGATACGCAGTATTTT. It is translated as CASSIKALAGATDTQYF. The chain is built from TRBV19 and TRBJ2-3; 11 bases map to TRBD2. With 2 bases clipped from V and 2 bases from J, the junction kept 6 bases outside the gene matches. CDR1 is LNHDA and CDR2 is SQIVND in the germline V gene (reference sequence). The CDR3 has 17 amino acids.

This clone was counted once. V usage is TRBV6-6 and J usage is TRBJ1-6, with TRBD1 matching over 7 bases. In germline, CDR1 is MNHNY, CDR2 SVGAGI (reference sequence). Trimming at V came to 5 bases and at J to 9 bases, leaving 7 bases not matched to a gene. This CDR3 comprises 14 residues. The CDR3 protein is CASSRGQAPSPLHF. CDR3 sequence (DNA): TGTGCCAGCAGTCGAGGACAGGCCCCTTCACCCCTCCACTTT.

This clone was counted a few times. The rearrangement links TRBV7-2 to TRBJ2-7; a weak D match, TRBD1 (6 bases). This CDR3 is 17 amino acids long. Germline V lookup: CDR1 SGHTA, CDR2 FQGNSA. V was shortened by 0 bases and J by 5 bases, with 20 bases between the two germline ends. CDR3 amino acids: CASSLAGTPRVWHEQYF. The CDR3 DNA sequence: TGTGCCAGCAGCTTAGCGGGGACACCGCGTGTTTGGCACGAGCAGTACTTC.

This chain links TRBV7-9 with TRBJ2-5, with D hard to call. CDR1 SEHNR and CDR2 FQNEAQ come from the germline V gene (reference sequence). Trimming cost V 5 bases and J 3 bases, with 10 bases left between them. The CDR3 covers 13 residues. The CDR3 DNA sequence: TGTGCCAGCAGCCTGACTGCGGAAGAGACCCAGTACTTC. Protein sequence: CASSLTAEETQYF.